This T cell receptor beta chain was captured in a study of T cell responses to AZD1222 COVID-19 vaccine. Study-level results: Females made up more of the donors, who were largely white British, and clonal diversity may have come out too low. Nearly half of spike-specific TCRs reportedly target unmutated variant regions. Vaccination with two AZD1222 doses was followed by a rise in Spike-specific TCR breadth and depth.

Here immunoSEQ multiplex PCR was the method, and the copy in TCRdb shows in-frame clones only, minus some. The data show tens of thousands of clones, roughly nine tenths seen once. Concerning this clone: Its antigen is as yet unknown.

This receptor was taken from an adult who received the AZD1222 COVID-19 vaccine. This specimen consisted of peripheral blood, obtained 28 days after the second AZD1222 dose.

In DNA form, the CDR3 reads TGTGCCAGCAGCCAAGGCCGACAGGGTAACTATGGCTACACCTTC. Translating it yields CASSQGRQGNYGYTF. This sequence joins TRBV3-1 (or the pseudogene TRBV3-2) and TRBJ1-2; 7 bases line up with TRBD1. J gave up 1 base and V 1 base, and 3 bases lay outside the gene matches. The germline CDR1 and CDR2 sequences are LGHDT and YNNKEL (reference sequence). CDR3 length: 15 amino acids.